Presented here are 12 T cell receptor beta chains from one specimen sequenced in a study of blood T cell repertoires in COVID-19 (dated by TCRdb to about 2020). The library relied on the immunoSEQ multiplex PCR assay. In TCRdb, the immuneACCESS table is reduced to in-frame sequences with V and J assigned. These tables do not hold every clone; where another copy was compared, an unresolved V gene accounts for under half, and the others remain unexplained. The table for this sample lists over 200,000 clones; about 86% of them were counted only once. Jointly, the top ten make up 3% of the sample. Sequencing input: peripheral blood. The receptors here all came from a woman aged 25 to 39 who had recovered from COVID-19.

The chain recombines TRBV7-9 with TRBJ1-2; 9 nucleotides align to TRBD1. Germline V gene lookup returns CDR1 SEHNR and CDR2 FQNEAQ (reference sequence). CDR3 length: 16 amino acids. The trim removed 5 bases at V and 8 bases at J, leaving 15 bases unmatched. CDR3: CASSLEGQGFSGGYTF. Here the CDR3 DNA reads TGTGCCAGCAGCCTCGAGGGACAGGGATTTTCAGGGGGCTACACCTTC.

The gene calls are TRBV10-2 and TRBJ1-6; tentatively, D is TRBD1 (6 bases). The CDR3 length is 17 residues. Germline lookup yields CDR1 WSHSY and CDR2 SAAADI. V was trimmed by 0 bases and J by 9 bases, leaving 18 bases between them. The CDR3 loop reads CASSESWKQGLRSPLHF. For the CDR3, the DNA is TGCGCCAGCAGTGAGTCTTGGAAACAGGGTTTACGTTCACCCCTCCACTTT.

This chain joins TRBV7-3 and TRBJ1-3; perhaps TRBD1 as D (5 bases). The V gene lost 3 bases and the J gene lost 2 bases, with 8 bases spanning the gap. The CDR3 contains 14 residues. Germline V gene data show CDR1 as SGHTA and CDR2 as FQGTGA. CDR3: CASSFGGAGNTIYF. CDR3 coding DNA: TGTGCCAGCAGCTTTGGGGGGGCTGGAAACACCATATATTTT.

This rearrangement joins TRBV5-1 to TRBJ2-5; D may be TRBD1 (6 bases). The V gene lost 1 base and the J gene lost 4 bases, with 14 bases spanning the gap. Germline V gives CDR1 SGHRS, CDR2 YFSETQ. The CDR3 is 15 residues long. CDR3: CASSLSDSTLETQYF. The DNA for the CDR3 is TGCGCCAGCAGCTTGTCGGACAGCACCTTAGAGACCCAGTACTTC.

The rearrangement joins TRBV29-1 to TRBJ1-1; the D gene is possibly TRBD1 (6 bases). The CDR3 covers 14 residues. V lost 3 bases and J lost 1, with 12 bases in between. Per germline, CDR1 SQVTM and CDR2 ANQGSEA. CDR3 sequence reads: CSVDLAGANTEAFF. The CDR3 DNA reads TGCAGCGTTGATCTTGCAGGGGCGAACACTGAAGCTTTCTTT.

The V call is TRBV7-2, the J call TRBJ1-2; a possible D gene is TRBD1 (5 bases). The CDR3 is made up of 13 amino acids. Between the trimmed V and J ends, which lost 3 bases and 8 bases, there was a span of 13 bases. Germline CDR1 reads SGHTA; CDR2 reads FQGNSA. CDR3 protein: CASSFESQGGYTF. In DNA form, the CDR3 reads TGTGCCAGCAGCTTTGAATCGCAGGGCGGCTACACCTTC.

The gene calls are TRBV12-3 or TRBV12-4 and TRBJ1-2; a possible D gene is TRBD1 (5 bases). Trimming stripped 5 bases from V and 14 bases from J, with 21 bases between. CDR3 length: 13 residues. The CDR3 is CASSITNSGPWTF. The CDR3 DNA sequence: TGTGCCAGCAGTATTACAAATTCAGGGCCATGGACCTTC.

This clone came up once. This rearrangement joins TRBV6-4 to TRBJ2-7, with D possibly being TRBD1 (6 bases). The CDR3 length is 13 residues. V was shortened by 11 bases and J by 2 bases, with 16 bases between the two germline ends. Germline values: CDR1 MRHNA, CDR2 SNTAGT. The CDR3 spells CAAWVRGPYEQYF. CDR3 DNA sequence: TGTGCCGCGTGGGTCAGGGGCCCCTACGAGCAGTACTTC.

The J gene is TRBJ2-1, the V gene TRBV12-5; 11 bases match TRBD2. This CDR3 spans 18 amino acids. From germline, CDR1 is LGHNT and CDR2 FRNRAP. J was trimmed by 7 bases and V by 3 bases; bases with no gene match: 14. CDR3 sequence (DNA): TGTGCTAGTGGTTTTGCCCCCTCTAGCGGGGGGCCGGAGAATGAGCAGTTCTTC. It encodes CASGFAPSSGGPENEQFF. Full variable domain (rest looked up from reference TRBV12-5 and TRBJ2-1): DARVTQTPRHKVTEMGQEVTMRCQPILGHNTVFWYRQTMMQGLELLAYFRNRAPLDDSGMPKDRFSAEMPDATLATLKIQPSEPRDSAVYFCASGFAPSSGGPENEQFFGPGTRLTVL.

CDR3 in DNA: TGCGCCAGCAGCCCTAGGGGACAGAACACTGAAGCTTTCTTT. It yields the protein CASSPRGQNTEAFF. The rearrangement uses TRBV5-1 and TRBJ1-1, with D maybe TRBD1 (6 bases). The CDR3 is 14 amino acids. Germline CDR1 and CDR2: SGHRS and YFSETQ. V was clipped by 4 bases and J by 1 base, with 11 bases between them. Variable domain in full (rest from reference TRBV5-1 and TRBJ1-1): KAGVTQTPRYLIKTRGQQVTLSCSPISGHRSVSWYQQTPGQGLQFLFEYFSETQRNKGNFPGRFSGRQFSNSRSEMNVSTLELGDSALYLCASSPRGQNTEAFFGQGTRLTVV.

The rearrangement joins TRBV5-4 to TRBJ2-2; TRBD2 matches 7 bases. V dropped 0 bases and J dropped 5; count of bases not matched to a gene: 4. This CDR3 comprises 15 residues. Germline CDR1 is SGHNT and CDR2 is YYREEE (reference sequence). The CDR3 here is CASSLVRGTTGELFF. The CDR3 DNA reads as TGTGCCAGCAGCTTGGTGCGGGGGACTACCGGGGAGCTGTTTTTT. The whole variable domain, remainder taken from reference TRBV5-4 and TRBJ2-2, is ETGVTQSPTHLIKTRGQQVTLRCSSQSGHNTVSWYQQALGQGPQFIFQYYREEENGRGNFPPRFSGLQFPNYSSELNVNALELDDSALYLCASSLVRGTTGELFFGEGSRLTVL.

This clone was picked up a small number of times. This chain joins TRBV19 and TRBJ1-2; tentative D call: TRBD1 (6 bases). The V gene lost 3 bases and the J gene lost 1 base, with 6 bases spanning the gap. The CDR3 totals 13 residues. The germline V gene has CDR1 LNHDA and CDR2 SQIVND (reference sequence). CDR3 residues: CASSMDSNYGYTF. The CDR3 DNA reads TGTGCCAGTAGTATGGACAGTAACTATGGCTACACCTTC.